The present T cell receptor (beta chain) was sequenced within a study of blood T cell repertoires in COVID-19. Turning to the study itself: COVID-19 samples collected from the United States, Italy and Spain covered acute and convalescent phases.

The CDR3 length is 16 residues. Germline loops: CDR1 SGDLS, CDR2 YYNGEE. Trimming removed 0 bases from V and 0 bases from J, with 13 bases in between. Per the authors' pipeline: The authors estimated nucleated cell counts from reference gene primer amplification. Here immunoSEQ multiplex PCR was the method, and the copy in TCRdb shows in-frame clones only, minus some. Clonal size and the V and J genes are those of that table, whereas D and trimming came from the DNA. The table includes 350,000 to 550,000 clones, more than 85% detected once. The chain links TRBV9 to TRBJ2-7, with D unclear. Sequencing was performed on peripheral blood. The sequence derives from a young woman with acute or convalescent COVID-19. CDR3 protein: CASSVEDTFSSYEQYF. CDR3 nucleotides: TGTGCCAGCAGCGTAGAAGACACATTCAGCTCCTACGAGCAGTACTTC.